This T cell receptor (beta chain) was captured in a study of Ad26.COV2.S vaccination and SARS-CoV-2 variants. Study at large: By the intramuscular route, Ad26.COV2.S was given once, or twice 56 days apart. Overall study findings and caveats: Compared with placebo recipients, vaccine recipients had higher spike-specific TCR breadth.

Sequencing was performed with immunoSEQ multiplex PCR; in TCRdb, only in-frame clones are kept and a portion is missing. This table holds about half a million clones, around 89% found once. About this clone itself: Its cognate antigen is unknown.

Treatment of the sample: 15 to 20 received Ad26.COV2.S at low or high dose, single or two shots; five or six received placebo; per-sample allocation not given. Vaccine and placebo recipients were sampled on day 63 after the first injection. Adults aged 18-55 years in Boston included the donor. In the vaccine, an Ad26 vector expressed the SARS-CoV-2 spike of the Wuhan strain. The source material was peripheral blood, sampled in a trial of Ad26.COV2.S vaccine versus placebo. This receptor was taken from a person aged 18-60 years who received the Ad26.COV2.S COVID-19 vaccine or a placebo.

The CDR3 region is CASSSNARGFLKTQYF. Written as DNA, the CDR3 is TGTGCCAGCAGCTCCAACGCTCGGGGTTTCTTGAAGACCCAGTACTTC. This chain links TRBV7-9 with TRBJ2-5, with a possible D match to TRBD2 (5 bases). The CDR3 has 16 residues. CDR1 and CDR2 (germline): SEHNR, FQNEAQ (reference sequence). Trimming stripped 4 bases from V and 6 bases from J, with 21 bases between.